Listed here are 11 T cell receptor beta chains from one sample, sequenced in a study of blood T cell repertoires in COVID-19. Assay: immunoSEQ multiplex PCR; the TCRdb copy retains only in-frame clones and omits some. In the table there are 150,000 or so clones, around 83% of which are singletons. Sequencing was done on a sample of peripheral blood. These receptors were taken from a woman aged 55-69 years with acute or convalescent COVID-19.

In nucleotides, the CDR3 is TGTGCCAGCAGTTTAATAAGACTAGAGGGCCCCGGGGAGCTGTTTTTT. This gives the protein CASSLIRLEGPGELFF. The chain employs TRBV27 and TRBJ2-2; TRBD2 is a possible D gene (6 bases). Germline V gives CDR1 MNHEY, CDR2 SMNVEV (reference sequence). The CDR3 runs 16 residues. V was clipped by 2 bases and J by 6 bases, with 16 bases between them.

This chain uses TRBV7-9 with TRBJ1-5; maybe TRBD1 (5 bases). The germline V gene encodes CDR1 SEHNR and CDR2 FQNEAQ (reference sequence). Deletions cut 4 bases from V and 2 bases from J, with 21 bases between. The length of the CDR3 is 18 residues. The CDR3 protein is CASSSQGVGSVGNQPQHF. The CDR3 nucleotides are TGTGCCAGCAGCTCCCAGGGAGTCGGGAGCGTTGGCAATCAGCCCCAGCATTTT.

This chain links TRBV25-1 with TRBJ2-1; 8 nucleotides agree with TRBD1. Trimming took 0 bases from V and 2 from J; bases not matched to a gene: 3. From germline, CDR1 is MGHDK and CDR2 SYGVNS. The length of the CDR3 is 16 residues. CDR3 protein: CASSEYPGGAYNEQFF. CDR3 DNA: TGTGCCAGCAGTGAATACCCAGGGGGCGCCTACAATGAGCAGTTCTTC.

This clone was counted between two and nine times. The CDR3 DNA sequence: TGTGCCAGCAGTGAAGAGGGCCTCACAGGCTATGGCTACACCTTC. This encodes CASSEEGLTGYGYTF. The chain couples TRBV2 to TRBJ1-2; a weak D match, TRBD1 (5 bases). In germline, CDR1 is SNHLY, CDR2 FYNNEI. The CDR3 sequence is 15 residues long. Deletions cut 1 base from V and 4 bases from J, with 13 bases between.

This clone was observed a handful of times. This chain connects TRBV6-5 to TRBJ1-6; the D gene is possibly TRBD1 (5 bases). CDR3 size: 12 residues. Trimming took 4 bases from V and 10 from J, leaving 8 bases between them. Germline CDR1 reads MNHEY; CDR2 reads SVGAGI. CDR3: CASSWRGSPLHF. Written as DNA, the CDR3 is TGTGCCAGCAGTTGGCGGGGGTCACCCCTCCACTTT.

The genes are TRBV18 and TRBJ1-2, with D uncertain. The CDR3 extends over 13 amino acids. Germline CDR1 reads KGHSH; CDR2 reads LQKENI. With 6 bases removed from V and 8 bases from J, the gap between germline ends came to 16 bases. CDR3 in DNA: TGTGCCAGCTCTCCATCTAATCGGGAAGGCTACACCTTC. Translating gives CASSPSNREGYTF.

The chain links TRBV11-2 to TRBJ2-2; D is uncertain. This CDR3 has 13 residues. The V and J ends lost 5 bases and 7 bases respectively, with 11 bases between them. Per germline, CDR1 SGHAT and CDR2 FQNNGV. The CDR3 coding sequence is TGTGCCAGCAGCCTGAACGAGGACGGGGAGCTGTTTTTT. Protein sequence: CASSLNEDGELFF. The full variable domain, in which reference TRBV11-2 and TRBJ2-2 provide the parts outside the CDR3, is EAGVAQSPRYKIIEKRQSVAFWCNPISGHATLYWYQQILGQGPKLLIQFQNNGVVDDSQLPKDRFSAERLKGVDSTLKIQPAKLEDSAVYLCASSLNEDGELFFGEGSRLTVL.

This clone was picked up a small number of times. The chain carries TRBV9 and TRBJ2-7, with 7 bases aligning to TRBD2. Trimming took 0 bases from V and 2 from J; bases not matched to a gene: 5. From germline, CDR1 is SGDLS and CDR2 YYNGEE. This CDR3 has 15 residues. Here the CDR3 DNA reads TGTGCCAGCAGCGTAGGTGGGGGGGTTCCCTACGAGCAGTACTTC. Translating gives CASSVGGGVPYEQYF.

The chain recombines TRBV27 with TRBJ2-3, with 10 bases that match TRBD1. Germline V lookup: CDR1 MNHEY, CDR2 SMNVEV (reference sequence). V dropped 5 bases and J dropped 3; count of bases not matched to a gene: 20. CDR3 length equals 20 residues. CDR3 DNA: TGTGCCAGCAGTCCGCGGGGCGTAGGGACAGGGGTGTCCGTAACAGATACGCAGTATTTT. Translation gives CASSPRGVGTGVSVTDTQYF.

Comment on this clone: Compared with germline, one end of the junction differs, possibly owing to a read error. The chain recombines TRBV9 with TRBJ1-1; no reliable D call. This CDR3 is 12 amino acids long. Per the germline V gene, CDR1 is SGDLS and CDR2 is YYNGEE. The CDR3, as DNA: TGTGCCAGCAGCCCAAGAGGGCAGCTCCTCCTTTTT. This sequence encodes CASSPRGQLLLF.

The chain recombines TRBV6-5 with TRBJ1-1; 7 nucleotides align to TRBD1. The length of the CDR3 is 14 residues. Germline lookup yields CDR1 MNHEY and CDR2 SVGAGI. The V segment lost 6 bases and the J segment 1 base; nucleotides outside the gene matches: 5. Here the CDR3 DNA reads TGTGCCAGCAGCGACAGGGTTGGGAACACTGAAGCTTTCTTT. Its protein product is CASSDRVGNTEAFF.